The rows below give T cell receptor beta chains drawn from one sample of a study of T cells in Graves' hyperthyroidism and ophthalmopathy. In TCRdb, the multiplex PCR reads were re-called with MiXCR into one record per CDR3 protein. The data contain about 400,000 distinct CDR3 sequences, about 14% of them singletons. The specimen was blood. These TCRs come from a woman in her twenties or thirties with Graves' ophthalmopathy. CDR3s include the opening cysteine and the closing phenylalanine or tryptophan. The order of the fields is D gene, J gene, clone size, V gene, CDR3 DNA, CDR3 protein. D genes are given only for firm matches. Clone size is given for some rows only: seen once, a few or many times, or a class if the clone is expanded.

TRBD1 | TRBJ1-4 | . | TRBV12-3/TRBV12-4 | TGTGCCAGCAGTTCCCCCGGGACAGGCGGGGAAAAACTGCTTTTT | CASSSPGTGGEKLLF
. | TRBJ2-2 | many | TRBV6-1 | TGTGCCAGCAGTGTCCACAGCGAGGGCACCGGGGAGCTGTTTTTT | CASSVHSEGTGELFF
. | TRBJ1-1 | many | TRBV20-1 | TGCAGTGCCAAGAGACCGACAGGATGGAACACTGAAGCTTTCTTT | CSAKRPTGWNTEAFF
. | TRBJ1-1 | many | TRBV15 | TGTGCCACCAGCAGAGATTCCGCGGGCACTGAAGCTTTCTTT | CATSRDSAGTEAFF
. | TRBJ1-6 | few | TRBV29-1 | TGCAGCGTTGGTGGAGGGTATAATTCACCCCTCCACTTT | CSVGGGYNSPLHF
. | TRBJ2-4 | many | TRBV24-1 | TGTGGTCTCCATCGAAAGGGATCCTTAGCCAAAAACATTCAGTACTTC | CGLHRKGSLAKNIQYF
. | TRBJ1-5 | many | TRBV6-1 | TGTGCCAGCAGGGAAACAGGGTTCGGGAATCAGCCCCAGCATTTT | CASRETGFGNQPQHF
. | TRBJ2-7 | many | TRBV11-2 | TGTGCCAGCAGCTCGGGGCCGACCTACGAGCAGTACTTC | CASSSGPTYEQYF
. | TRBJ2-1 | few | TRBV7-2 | TGTGCCACCGGGGAGGGGGTCCACAATGAGCAGTTCTTC | CATGEGVHNEQFF
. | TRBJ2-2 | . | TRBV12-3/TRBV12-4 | TGTGCCAGCAGTCGTTGGGTTAACACCGGGGAGCTGTTTTTT | CASSRWVNTGELFF
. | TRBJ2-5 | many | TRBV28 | TGTGCCAGCAGTTATGGGGGAGAGACCCAGTACTTC | CASSYGGETQYF
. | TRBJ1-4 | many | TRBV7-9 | TGTGCCAGCAGCTCCGACAGTCTGGGCGAAAAACTGTTTTTT | CASSSDSLGEKLFF
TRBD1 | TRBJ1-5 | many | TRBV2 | TGTGCCAGCAGAAGAGGACAGGGGTTGCAGCCCCAGCATTTT | CASRRGQGLQPQHF
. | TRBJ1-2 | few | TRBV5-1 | TGCGCCAGCAGCTCAACTCCAGGTTACAACTATGGCTACACCTTC | CASSSTPGYNYGYTF
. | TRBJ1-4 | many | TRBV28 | TGTGCCAGCAGTCCGGGCGGGGGTAATGAAAAACTGTTTTTT | CASSPGGGNEKLFF
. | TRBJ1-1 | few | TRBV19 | TGTGCCAGTATTTTCAGGGGCACTGAAGCTTTCTTT | CASIFRGTEAFF
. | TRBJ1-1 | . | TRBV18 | TGTGCCAGCTCAAGGGTGGACGGAAACACTGAAGCTTTCTTT | CASSRVDGNTEAFF
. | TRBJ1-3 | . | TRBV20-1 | TGCAGTGCTAGTGTTTTGCCAGATGGAAACACCATATATTTT | CSASVLPDGNTIYF
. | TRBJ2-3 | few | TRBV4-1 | TGCGCCAGCAGCCTATCTCTAAGGGCAGGACCCAAAAAAGATACGCAGTATTTT | CASSLSLRAGPKKDTQYF
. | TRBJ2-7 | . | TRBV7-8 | TGTGCCAGCAGCTTAAGTACAGGGCATTACGAGCAGTACTTC | CASSLSTGHYEQYF
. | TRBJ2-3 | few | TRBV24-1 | TGTGCCACCAGTGATCCGAAAAGGAGCACAGATACGCAGTATTTT | CATSDPKRSTDTQYF
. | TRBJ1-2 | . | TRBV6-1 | TGTGCCAGCAGCGAATTTGGGTGGCGCAGCTATGGCTACACCTTC | CASSEFGWRSYGYTF
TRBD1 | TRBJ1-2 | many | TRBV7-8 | TGTGCCAGCAGCTCCGGACAGGGCGAGTATGATGGCTACACCTTC | CASSSGQGEYDGYTF
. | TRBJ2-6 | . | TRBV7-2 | TGTGCCAGCAGCTTAGACGGGGAAGGGGGGGCCAACGTCCTGACTTTC | CASSLDGEGGANVLTF
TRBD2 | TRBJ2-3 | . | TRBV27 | TGTGCCAGCAGTACGCCGCTAGGGAGGGGAGATACGCAGTATTTT | CASSTPLGRGDTQYF
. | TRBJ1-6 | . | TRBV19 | TGTGCCAGTAGTACCCCTGCCCGCCGAGGGATCAATTCACCCCTCCACTTT | CASSTPARRGINSPLHF
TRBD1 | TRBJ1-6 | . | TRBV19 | TGTGCCAGTAGCGATGACAGGGGGTGGTCACCCCTCCACTTT | CASSDDRGWSPLHF